The 5 T cell receptor beta chains in this list originate from one sample, sequenced in a study of blood T cells in healthy people across ages. Next came a second PCR, run for about 6 to 12 cycles, which used a sample-barcoded 5' primer along with a J-beta primer mix. TCRdb redid the calling of the 5' RACE reads with MiXCR, one entry per CDR3 protein. Here the sample spans roughly 800,000 distinct CDR3 sequences, 58% being singletons. Material for sequencing was blood. The receptor source for this set is a young man in good health.

This rearrangement joins TRBV20-1 to TRBJ2-7; maybe TRBD2 (5 bases). Germline CDR1 is DFQATT and CDR2 is SNEGSKA (reference sequence). The CDR3 loop spans 12 amino acids. Deletions cut 6 bases from V and 6 bases from J, with 15 bases between. CDR3 region: CSAKPLGAEQYF. The CDR3 DNA is TGCAGTGCCAAACCACTAGGAGCCGAGCAGTACTTC.

The V and J genes are TRBV12-3 or TRBV12-4 and TRBJ2-7; unclear D gene. CDR3 length equals 14 residues. Between the trimmed V and J ends, which lost 8 bases and 0 bases, there was a span of 14 bases. CDR3 in DNA: TGTGCCAGCCGTCCCAGCGTGAGCTCCTACGAGCAGTACTTC. Protein product: CASRPSVSSYEQYF.

The chain recombines TRBV7-2 with TRBJ2-7; D is perhaps TRBD1 (6 bases). Germline CDR1 SGHTA, CDR2 FQGNSA. This CDR3 spans 15 amino acids. The germline V and J ends were trimmed by 0 bases and 2 bases, with 11 bases remaining between them. The CDR3 DNA follows: TGTGCCAGCAGCTTAGCTTGGGGACAACCCTACGAGCAGTACTTC. It codes for CASSLAWGQPYEQYF.

The chain employs TRBV12-3 or TRBV12-4 and TRBJ2-2; TRBD1 matches at 7 bases. This CDR3 has 16 residues. V trimming: 3 bases; J trimming: 1 base; junction bases outside the gene matches: 5. The CDR3 DNA reads as TGTGCCAGCAGTTTGACAGGACAGGTGAACACCGGGGAGCTGTTTTTT. It translates to CASSLTGQVNTGELFF.

The chain employs TRBV12-5 and TRBJ2-3; no definite D call. The V gene lost 6 bases and the J gene lost 4 bases, with 14 bases spanning the gap. Germline CDR1 and CDR2: LGHNT and FRNRAP. The CDR3 spans 14 residues. Written as DNA, the CDR3 is TGTGCTAGTGGCCCGCCTGGGGTGGCAGATACGCAGTATTTT. Translated: CASGPPGVADTQYF. The variable domain in full, with the rest retrieved from reference TRBV12-5 and TRBJ2-3, is DARVTQTPRHKVTEMGQEVTMRCQPILGHNTVFWYRQTMMQGLELLAYFRNRAPLDDSGMPKDRFSAEMPDATLATLKIQPSEPRDSAVYFCASGPPGVADTQYFGPGTRLTVL.